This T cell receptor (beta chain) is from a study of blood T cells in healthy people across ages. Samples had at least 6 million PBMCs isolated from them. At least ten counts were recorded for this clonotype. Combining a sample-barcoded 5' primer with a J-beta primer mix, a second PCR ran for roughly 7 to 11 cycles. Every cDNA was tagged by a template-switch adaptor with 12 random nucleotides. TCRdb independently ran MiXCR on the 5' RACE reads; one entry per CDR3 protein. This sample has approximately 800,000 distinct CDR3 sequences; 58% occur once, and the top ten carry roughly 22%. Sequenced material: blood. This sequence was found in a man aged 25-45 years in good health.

The CDR3 reads CSARDGTSEKETQYF. The CDR3 coding sequence is TGCAGTGCTAGAGATGGGACTAGCGAGAAAGAGACCCAGTACTTC. V is TRBV20-1 and J is TRBJ2-5; 10 bases are shared with TRBD2. Unmatched junction bases numbered 4, after V lost 0 bases and J lost 3 bases. The CDR3 extends over 15 amino acids. Germline V lookup: CDR1 DFQATT, CDR2 SNEGSKA (reference sequence).